This T cell receptor (beta chain) was obtained from a study of CD8+CD57+ T cells in acquired aplastic anemia. Points from the study as a whole: Researchers reported that CD8+ Simpson's diversity was not significantly different in patients versus controls. Found in both controls and patients were fewer than 35 CD8+ CDR3 sequences.

CDR1 and CDR2 from the germline V gene are SNHLY and FYNNEI. This CDR3 spans 16 amino acids. Trimming removed 7 bases from V and 2 bases from J; junction bases left unmatched: 7. Notes on this clonotype: The target antigen is unknown.

CDR3 and TCR beta VDJ profiling relied on a genomic DNA template. TCRdb redid the calling of the reads with MiXCR, one entry per CDR3 protein. The sample includes about 190,000 distinct CDR3 sequences, approximately 50% of them seen just once. The sequenced sample was sorted CD4+, CD8+, or CD8+CD57+ T cells (not recorded which) from PBMCs. The chain uses TRBV2 and TRBJ2-6; TRBD2 matches at 8 bases. The clonotype originates from a human donor in good health, serving as a control. CDR3 sequence (DNA): TGTGCCAGCACTGACCCCGGGGGGGCTGGGGCCAACGTCCTGACTTTC. This translates into CASTDPGGAGANVLTF.